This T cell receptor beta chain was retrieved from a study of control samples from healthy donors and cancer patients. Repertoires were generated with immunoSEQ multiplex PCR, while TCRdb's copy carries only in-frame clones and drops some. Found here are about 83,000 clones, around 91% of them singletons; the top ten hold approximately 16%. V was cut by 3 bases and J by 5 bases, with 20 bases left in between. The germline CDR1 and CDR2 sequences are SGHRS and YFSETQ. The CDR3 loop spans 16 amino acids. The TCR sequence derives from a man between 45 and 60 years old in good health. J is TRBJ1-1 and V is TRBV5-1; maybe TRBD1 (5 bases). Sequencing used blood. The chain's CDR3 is CASSSEAGTAITEAFF. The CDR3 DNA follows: TGCGCCAGCAGCTCTGAAGCGGGGACGGCGATTACTGAAGCTTTCTTT.